These 28 T cell receptor beta chains share one sample of origin, sequenced in a study of blood T cell repertoires in COVID-19. Profiling relied on immunoSEQ multiplex PCR, and the TCRdb table lists in-frame clones only, not all of them. The sample records 150,000 to 200,000 clones, roughly 79% being singletons. Sample: peripheral blood. These receptors all come from a woman of 80 years or more with COVID-19, enrolled during active disease.

V is TRBV7-8 and J is TRBJ1-2; 10 bases map to TRBD1. Germline lookup yields CDR1 SGHVS and CDR2 FQNEAQ. The CDR3 runs 18 residues. The V segment lost 5 bases and the J segment 3 bases; nucleotides outside the gene matches: 15. The CDR3 DNA reads as TGTGCCAGCAGCCCGAAGACAGGGGGCGGTAGTAGAGACTATGGCTACACCTTC. Translation gives CASSPKTGGGSRDYGYTF.

CDR3 in amino acids: CASSHSTSSYEQYF. CDR3 nucleotides: TGTGCCAGCAGCCACAGTACCAGCTCCTACGAGCAGTACTTC. The genes are TRBV3-1 (or the pseudogene TRBV3-2) and TRBJ2-7, with no clear D. V lost 3 bases to trimming and J lost 0 bases, with 9 bases between them. CDR3 length: 14 residues. Germline V gives CDR1 LGHDT, CDR2 YNNKEL (reference sequence).

This clone was detected a few times. J is TRBJ2-1 and V is TRBV6-1; 10 bases match TRBD2. This CDR3 has 15 residues. The V gene end was trimmed by 6 bases and the J gene end by 8 bases; junction bases not matched to a gene: 10. Germline loops: CDR1 MNHNS, CDR2 SASEGT. CDR3 nucleotide sequence: TGTGCCAGCAGGGATCAGCGGGGGGGGACTTATGAGCAGTTCTTC. As protein: CASRDQRGGTYEQFF.

CDR3 bases: TGCGCCAGCAGCCAAAAAGGACATTCCTACGGGGCCAACGTCCTGACTTTC. Amino acids: CASSQKGHSYGANVLTF. The chain recombines TRBV4-1 with TRBJ2-6, with D tentatively TRBD1 (5 bases). Germline V gene sequence: CDR1 MGHRA, CDR2 YSYEKL. Trimming cost V 2 bases and J 4 bases, with 15 bases left between them. The length of the CDR3 is 17 residues.

Regarding this clone: Compared with germline, one end of the junction differs, possibly owing to a read error. The chain joins TRBV12-3 or TRBV12-4 to TRBJ2-1, with D maybe TRBD1 (5 bases). The CDR3 sequence is 12 residues long. The CDR3 spells CASSLGVLVGLF. The CDR3 bases are TGTGCCAGCAGTTTAGGTGTCCTAGTGGGGCTCTTC.

The J gene is TRBJ1-2, the V gene TRBV30; 7 nucleotides agree with TRBD1. CDR3 length equals 14 residues. Germline CDR1 reads GTSNPN; CDR2 reads SVGIG (reference sequence). Trimming cost V 1 base and J 4 bases; bases outside gene matches: 6. This chain's CDR3 is CAWSETGVSYGYTF. The CDR3, as DNA: TGTGCCTGGAGTGAAACAGGGGTCTCCTATGGCTACACCTTC. The full variable domain, its missing parts supplied by reference TRBV30 and TRBJ1-2, is SQTIHQWPATLVQPVGSPLSLECTVEGTSNPNLYWYRQAAGRGLQLLFYSVGIGQISSEVPQNLSASRPQDRQFILSSKKLLLSDSGFYLCAWSETGVSYGYTFGSGTRLTVV.

The rearrangement links TRBV3-1 (or the pseudogene TRBV3-2) to TRBJ2-1; 16 nucleotides line up with TRBD2. This CDR3 spans 19 amino acids. Unmatched junction bases numbered 5, after V lost 3 bases and J lost 0 bases. The germline gives CDR1 LGHDT, CDR2 YNNKEL (reference sequence). The CDR3 sequence: CASSHPGLAGGSSYNEQFF. DNA for the CDR3: TGTGCCAGCAGCCACCCGGGACTAGCGGGAGGGAGCTCCTACAATGAGCAGTTCTTC.

This chain joins TRBV10-3 and TRBJ2-1; 7 bases match TRBD1. The J segment lost 0 bases and the V segment lost 5 bases, leaving 1 base of the junction unmatched. Germline V gene sequence: CDR1 ENHRY, CDR2 SYGVKD. The CDR3 consists of 14 residues. DNA for the CDR3: TGTGCCATCAGTCGGGACAGCTCCTACAATGAGCAGTTCTTC. The encoded protein is CAISRDSSYNEQFF.

This clone was recorded a few times. The V and J genes are TRBV7-6 and TRBJ2-2; D possibly corresponds to TRBD2 (6 bases). V lost 5 bases and J lost 4, with 17 bases in between. CDR3 length: 16 amino acids. The germline V gene encodes CDR1 SGHVS and CDR2 FNYEAQ. The CDR3 region is CASSHLGGGVTGELFF. The DNA for the CDR3 is TGTGCCAGCAGCCATCTCGGTGGCGGGGTCACCGGGGAGCTGTTTTTT.

CDR3 amino acids: CASRPGTSYPGELFF. Written as DNA, the CDR3 is TGTGCCAGCAGACCCGGGACTAGCTACCCCGGGGAGCTGTTTTTT. V gene TRBV7-9 combines with J gene TRBJ2-2; 9 bases are a match to TRBD2. Germline V gene data show CDR1 as SEHNR and CDR2 as FQNEAQ (reference sequence). The CDR3 is 15 residues long. With V trimmed by 6 bases and J by 6 bases, 8 bases remained unmatched. Filled out from reference TRBV7-9 and TRBJ2-2, the complete variable domain reads DTGVSQNPRHKITKRGQNVTFRCDPISEHNRLYWYRQTLGQGPEFLTYFQNEAQLEKSRLLSDRFSAERPKGSFSTLEIQRTEQGDSAMYLCASRPGTSYPGELFFGEGSRLTVL.

The chain carries TRBV5-1 and TRBJ1-6; no firm D call. Germline CDR1 SGHRS, CDR2 YFSETQ. The V end lost 2 bases, the J end lost 8 bases, and 8 bases lay between the germline ends. This CDR3 contains 13 residues. This chain's CDR3 is CASSFGGDSPLHF. Written as DNA, the CDR3 is TGCGCCAGCAGCTTCGGCGGAGATTCACCCCTCCACTTT. The full variable domain, rest sourced from reference TRBV5-1 and TRBJ1-6, is KAGVTQTPRYLIKTRGQQVTLSCSPISGHRSVSWYQQTPGQGLQFLFEYFSETQRNKGNFPGRFSGRQFSNSRSEMNVSTLELGDSALYLCASSFGGDSPLHFGNGTRLTVT.

This rearrangement joins TRBV7-8 to TRBJ1-6; D is uncertain. The CDR3 has 13 amino acids. Trimming took 5 bases from V and 11 from J, leaving 13 bases between them. The V gene's germline CDR1 is SGHVS and CDR2 FQNEAQ. The DNA of the CDR3 is TGTGCCAGCAGCCCTGCAACCGAGGCACCCCTCCACTTT. This translates into CASSPATEAPLHF.

A word on this clone: The same CDR3 can be traced to other DNA sequences in this sample. The V gene is TRBV27, the J gene TRBJ2-1; D remains unclear. This CDR3 spans 13 amino acids. The V end was cut by 2 bases, the J end by 7 bases, with 9 bases between. Germline CDR1 is MNHEY and CDR2 is SMNVEV (reference sequence). The CDR3 region has the DNA TGTGCCAGCAGTTTAGGCAGGTATAATGAGCAGTTCTTC. It translates to CASSLGRYNEQFF.

The rearrangement joins TRBV27 to TRBJ2-1, with a tentative D call TRBD2 (6 bases). Between the trimmed V and J ends, which lost 2 bases and 3 bases, there was a span of 8 bases. The CDR3 extends over 14 amino acids. Germline V gives CDR1 MNHEY, CDR2 SMNVEV (reference sequence). CDR3 residues: CASSLTGDYNEQFF. DNA of the CDR3: TGTGCCAGCAGTTTAACGGGGGACTACAATGAGCAGTTCTTC.

The CDR3 DNA is TGTGCCAGCTCACCAAAGACAAGGACTAACGAGCAGTACTTC. Encoded protein: CASSPKTRTNEQYF. The chain employs TRBV18 and TRBJ2-7; tentative D call: TRBD2 (6 bases). This CDR3 has 14 amino acids. CDR1 is KGHSH, CDR2 LQKENI, per germline. Trimming stripped 2 bases from V and 5 bases from J, with 13 bases between.

The chain uses TRBV5-1 and TRBJ2-1, with TRBD2 matching over 9 bases. V trimming: 1 base; J trimming: 7 bases; junction bases outside the gene matches: 3. CDR3 length equals 14 residues. Germline CDR1 is SGHRS and CDR2 is YFSETQ. In DNA form, the CDR3 reads TGCGCCAGCAGCTTGCGGACTAGCGATAATGAGCAGTTCTTC. This gives the protein CASSLRTSDNEQFF.

This clone appeared once. This chain links TRBV5-6 with TRBJ1-2; 9 positions match TRBD1. Germline V gives CDR1 SGHDT, CDR2 YYEEEE. The CDR3 consists of 15 residues. Unmatched junction bases numbered 8, after V lost 4 bases and J lost 4 bases. CDR3 residues: CASSPDRGGGYGYTF. The CDR3 coding sequence is TGTGCCAGCAGCCCGGACAGGGGAGGGGGCTATGGCTACACCTTC.

In this sample, this clone turned up once. The chain couples TRBV6-2 or TRBV6-3 to TRBJ2-5, with a tentative D call TRBD2 (6 bases). V was pared by 6 bases and J by 5 bases, with 19 bases between. The CDR3 runs 15 residues. The germline CDR1 and CDR2 sequences are MNHEY and SVGEGT. CDR3 coding DNA: TGTGCCAGCAGACCTGTCGGGGCTGGGAGGGAGACCCAGTACTTC. The encoded protein is CASRPVGAGRETQYF.

The rearrangement links TRBV10-3 to TRBJ1-6, with 10 positions matching TRBD1. The CDR3 consists of 15 residues. The germline CDR1 and CDR2 sequences are ENHRY and SYGVKD. The trim removed 4 bases at V and 6 bases at J, leaving 3 bases unmatched. The DNA for the CDR3 is TGTGCCATCAGTGGTGGGACAGGGGTTAATTCACCCCTCCACTTT. Translation gives CAISGGTGVNSPLHF.

V is TRBV6-2 or TRBV6-3 and J is TRBJ2-1; 11 bases are a match to TRBD2. The length of the CDR3 is 16 residues. Germline loops: CDR1 MNHEY, CDR2 SVGEGT. V lost 0 bases and J lost 3; bases outside the gene matches: 1. CDR3 sequence reads: CASSYSGLADYNEQFF. The CDR3 coding sequence is TGTGCCAGCAGTTACTCGGGACTAGCGGACTACAATGAGCAGTTCTTC.

V is TRBV29-1 and J is TRBJ1-2; D perhaps matches TRBD1 (6 bases). Trimming cost V 2 bases and J 2 bases, with 15 bases left between them. Germline values: CDR1 SQVTM, CDR2 ANQGSEA. The CDR3 contains 15 residues. This CDR3 reads CSVERTALPNYGYTF. The CDR3 nucleotides read TGCAGCGTTGAAAGGACAGCATTACCCAACTATGGCTACACCTTC.

J is TRBJ2-5 and V is TRBV21-1; TRBD2 is the table's D call and was not checked against the DNA. TRBV21-1 is a documented pseudogene. The CDR3 is 11 amino acids. This CDR3 reads CASSPRTSWNF. CDR3 sequence (DNA): TGTGCCAGCAGCCCCCGGACTAGCTGGAACTTC.

This clone occurred once. The chain links TRBV5-1 to TRBJ2-1; TRBD1 matches at 9 bases. Germline CDR1 reads SGHRS; CDR2 reads YFSETQ. V gave up 2 bases and J gave up 5 bases; unmatched junction bases: 11. This CDR3 contains 17 residues. For the CDR3, the DNA is TGCGCCAGCAGCTTTAGGGACAGGGAGGGTAGGAACAATGAGCAGTTCTTC. Protein: CASSFRDREGRNNEQFF.

The chain employs TRBV6-5 and TRBJ1-2; TRBD1 agrees at 8 bases. V was pared by 6 bases and J by 8 bases, with 14 bases of the junction left unmatched. This CDR3 region has 15 residues. From germline, CDR1 is MNHEY and CDR2 SVGAGI. As DNA, the CDR3 is TGTGCCAGCAGACCCAGGGGGCGCGGTGTCGAGGGCTACACCTTC. Translation gives CASRPRGRGVEGYTF.

The V call is TRBV21-1, the J call TRBJ1-3; the table calls TRBD1, which could not be checked here. TRBV21-1 is recorded as a pseudogene. There are 19 residues in the CDR3. The CDR3 spells CASSKRGTGGRRSGNTIYF. As DNA, the CDR3 is TGTGCCAGCAGCAAAAGAGGCACAGGGGGTCGACGGTCTGGAAACACCATATATTTT.

This clone was detected only once. J is TRBJ2-3 and V is TRBV6-4; 7 nucleotides agree with TRBD1. Germline assignment: CDR1 MRHNA and CDR2 SNTAGT. J gave up 5 bases and V 0 bases, and 5 bases lay outside the gene matches. This CDR3 spans 15 amino acids. The CDR3 DNA sequence: TGTGCCAGCAGTGACTCAGACAGGGCTGGAGATACGCAGTATTTT. Protein sequence: CASSDSDRAGDTQYF.

The rearrangement links TRBV6-1 to TRBJ1-2; 8 bases map to TRBD1. The V and J ends lost 4 bases and 5 bases, in that order; junction bases with no gene match: 9. This CDR3 is 15 amino acids long. CDR1 and CDR2 (germline): MNHNS, SASEGT. CDR3 sequence (DNA): TGTGCCAGCAGTGCTTGGCAGGGGGCTCAGTATGGCTACACCTTC. Encoded protein: CASSAWQGAQYGYTF.

This clone appeared a single time. The rearrangement links TRBV5-4 to TRBJ1-1, with 7 bases identical to TRBD1. V was clipped by 4 bases and J by 1 base; unmatched bases: 4. Germline V CDR1 and CDR2: SGHNT, YYREEE (reference sequence). The CDR3 consists of 14 residues. Here the CDR3 DNA reads TGTGCCAGCAGCCTGGGACAGACGAACACTGAAGCTTTCTTT. This codes for CASSLGQTNTEAFF.